The 5 T cell receptor beta chains in this list originate from one sample, sequenced in a study of T cell clonality in common variable immunodeficiency (dated by TCRdb to between 2015 and 2017). Preparation of the library involved the immunoSEQ multiplex PCR assay. TCRdb holds this immuneACCESS table with in-frame rearrangements only. Some clones are missing; in checked studies, unresolved V genes explain under half, and the rest has no known cause. The sample counts 45,000 to 55,000 clones, each observed more than once. The top ten clonotypes cover roughly 5.5% of the sample. The sample consisted of peripheral blood mononuclear cells. Receptors originate from a person aged 18 to 75 in good health.

This clone was seen many times. The read finishes 3 residues shy of the CDR3 end, and the germline J gene is used to complete it. This chain joins TRBV7-6 and TRBJ1-5, with TRBD1 as a possible D gene (6 bases). Germline V gives CDR1 SGHVS, CDR2 FNYEAQ. This CDR3 contains 16 residues. Deletions cut 1 base from V and 1 base from J, with 11 bases between. CDR3: CASSLGHRVSNQPQHF. CDR3 DNA, as far as it was read: TGTGCCAGCAGCTTAGGCCACAGGGTGAGCAATCAGCCC.

This clone was counted at least ten times. The CDR3 goes on 3 residues after the read ends, and that part is filled in from the germline J gene. The chain employs TRBV7-2 and TRBJ2-2, with 7 bases aligning to TRBD1. V was clipped by 2 bases and J by 1 base; unmatched bases: 1. Per the germline V gene, CDR1 is SGHTA and CDR2 is FQGNSA. CDR3 size: 15 residues. CDR3 protein: CASSLRQGNTGELFF. CDR3 DNA (partial): TGTGCCAGCAGCTTAAGACAGGGGAACACCGGGGAG.

This clone has at least ten counts. The read terminates 3 residues before the CDR3 end, so the remaining end is supplied by the germline J gene. The chain combines TRBV20-1 with TRBJ1-4; the D is unclear. Germline V lookup: CDR1 DFQATT, CDR2 SNEGSKA (reference sequence). Trimming stripped 1 base from V and 0 bases from J, with 6 bases between. This CDR3 contains 14 residues. The CDR3 protein is CSARVSATNEKLFF. The part of the CDR3 DNA that was read is TGCAGTGCTAGAGTCAGTGCAACTAATGAAAAA.

This clone was seen at least ten times. The read gets to within 3 residues of the CDR3 end, and the germline J gene fills in the rest. The V call is TRBV13, the J call TRBJ2-1, with a possible D match to TRBD1 (6 bases). CDR3 size: 15 residues. The V end was cut by 5 bases, the J end by 2 bases, with 13 bases between. The germline V gene has CDR1 PRHDT and CDR2 FYEKMQ (reference sequence). CDR3 bases read: TGTGCCAGCAGCCCTGCAGGGGTGGCCTACAATGAG. It translates to CASSPAGVAYNE. The entire CDR3 sequence reads CASSPAGVAYNEQFF.

The sample holds many counts of this clone. The read is 3 residues too short to cover the CDR3 end, so that end is filled in from the germline J gene. The rearrangement links TRBV19 to TRBJ1-1; D gene ambiguous. Trimming stripped 4 bases from V and 4 bases from J, with 7 bases between. The CDR3 is 12 amino acids. Germline V gives CDR1 LNHDA, CDR2 SQIVND (reference sequence). The sequenced CDR3 bases are TGTGCCAGTAGTACAGCAGGCACTGAA. Its translation is CASSTAGTE. In full, the CDR3 reads CASSTAGTEAFF.